Reported below is one T cell receptor (beta chain). This record belongs to a study of low-dose radiotherapy and immunotherapy resistance in tumors. Looking at the study overall: For Cohort 1, fractions of 0.5 Gy were given every 2 weeks, reaching 6.5 Gy overall. On an every-two-weeks schedule, patients received intravenous nivolumab 240 mg, along with ipilimumab 1 mg/kg every six weeks. Oral administration of aspirin 300 mg daily occurred for four cycles, commencing at cycle 1 day 1.

Time point meaning: before trial treatment. Both TCRalpha and TCRbeta chains were reverse transcribed with V-gene-specific primers. TCR amplification used about 18 PCR cycles, a constant-region primer and a V-primer adapter. TCRdb re-called the reads through MiXCR, storing one row per CDR3 protein. There are tens of thousands of distinct CDR3 sequences in the sample; around 17% occur only once, and 2.5% to 3.5% lies in the top ten. The sequence was obtained from a male donor with prostate cancer. The sequencing here drew on PBMCs, taken before treatment.

CDR3 DNA: TGCGCCAGCAGCTTGTGGGTAAAAGAGACCCAGTACTTC. Amino acid sequence: CASSLWVKETQYF. The genes are TRBV5-1 and TRBJ2-5; D unclear. This CDR3 comprises 13 residues. Germline values: CDR1 SGHRS, CDR2 YFSETQ. V dropped 1 base and J dropped 3 bases, with 7 bases sitting between them.